The T cell receptor (beta chain) described here comes from a study of blood T cell repertoires in COVID-19. Study overall: T cells, B-cell-depleted T cells, or PBMCs provided the cDNA or gDNA that served as material.

In the source study's methods: Researchers report that nucleated cell counts were estimated from reference gene primer amplification. The table came from immunoSEQ multiplex PCR; TCRdb's copy has only in-frame clones and leaves some out. V, J and clone size are taken as reported in that table, and D and trimming were inferred from the DNA itself. The repertoire holds under 250,000 clones, about 87% seen once, with around 3.6% in the top ten. This study enrolled people aged about 18 to 90 from around 26 US geographic areas. CDR3 size: 16 residues. The ends lost 3 bases at V and 2 bases at J; junction bases unmatched: 10. Germline V gives CDR1 SGDLS, CDR2 YYNGEE.

The specimen sequenced was PBMCs or T cells enriched from blood (not recorded which). V is TRBV9 and J is TRBJ2-5, with TRBD2 matching over 7 bases. The receptor's source is a woman under 40 who had been exposed to COVID-19. The chain's CDR3 is CASSAGGLTAQETQYF. The CDR3 coding sequence is TGTGCCAGCAGCGCGGGGGGATTGACGGCACAAGAGACCCAGTACTTC.